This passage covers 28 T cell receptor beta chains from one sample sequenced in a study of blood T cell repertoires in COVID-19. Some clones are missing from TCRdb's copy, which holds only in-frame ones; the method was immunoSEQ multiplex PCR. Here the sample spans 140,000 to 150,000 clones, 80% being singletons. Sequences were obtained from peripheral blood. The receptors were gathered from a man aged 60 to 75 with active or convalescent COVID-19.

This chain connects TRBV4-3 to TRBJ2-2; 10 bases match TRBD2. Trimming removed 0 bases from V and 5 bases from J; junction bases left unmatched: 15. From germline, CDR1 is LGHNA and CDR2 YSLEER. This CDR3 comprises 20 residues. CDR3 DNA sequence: TGCGCCAGCAGCCAAGATCCTCCAGCGGGAGGGCCACCGGGGACCGGGGAGCTGTTTTTT. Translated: CASSQDPPAGGPPGTGELFF.

The CDR3 loop reads CATSRDGLASYEQYF. The CDR3 coding sequence is TGTGCCACCAGCAGAGACGGGCTAGCATCCTACGAGCAGTACTTC. This chain uses TRBV15 with TRBJ2-7; D perhaps matches TRBD2 (5 bases). Germline CDR1 is LNHNV and CDR2 is YYDKDF (reference sequence). This CDR3 spans 15 amino acids. V was trimmed by 0 bases and J by 1 base, leaving 10 bases between them.

In nucleotides, the CDR3 is TGTGCCAGCAGTTCCGGGACAGGGCGAAATCAGCCCCAGCATTTT. Protein sequence: CASSSGTGRNQPQHF. The V and J genes are TRBV28 and TRBJ1-5; TRBD1 matches at 9 bases. This CDR3 is built from 15 residues. Unmatched junction bases numbered 5, after V lost 4 bases and J lost 4 bases. CDR1 and CDR2 (germline): MDHEN, SYDVKM.

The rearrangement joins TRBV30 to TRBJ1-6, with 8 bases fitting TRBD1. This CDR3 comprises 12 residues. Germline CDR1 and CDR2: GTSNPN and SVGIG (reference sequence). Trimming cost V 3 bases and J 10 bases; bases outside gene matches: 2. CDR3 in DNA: TGTGCCTGGAGGGGACAGGACTCACCCCTCCACTTT. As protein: CAWRGQDSPLHF.

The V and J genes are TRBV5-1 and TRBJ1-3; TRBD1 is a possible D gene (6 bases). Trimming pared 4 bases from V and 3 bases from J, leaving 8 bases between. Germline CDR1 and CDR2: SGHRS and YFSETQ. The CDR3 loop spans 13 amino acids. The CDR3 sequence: CASSEDSGNTIYF. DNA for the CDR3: TGCGCCAGCAGCGAGGACAGTGGAAACACCATATATTTT.

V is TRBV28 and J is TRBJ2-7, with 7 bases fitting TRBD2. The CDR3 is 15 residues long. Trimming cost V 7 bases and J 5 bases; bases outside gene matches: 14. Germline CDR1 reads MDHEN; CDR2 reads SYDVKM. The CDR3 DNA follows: TGTGCCAGCACCCGCGGTGGCGGGAGTGGAGACGAGCAGTACTTC. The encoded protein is CASTRGGGSGDEQYF.

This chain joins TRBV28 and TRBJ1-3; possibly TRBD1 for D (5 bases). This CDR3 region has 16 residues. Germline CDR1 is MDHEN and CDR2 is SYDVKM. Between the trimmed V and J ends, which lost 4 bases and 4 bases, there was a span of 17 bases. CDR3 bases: TGTGCCAGCAGTTCCTCGGGGGAGGGAGAGGGAAACACCATATATTTT. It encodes CASSSSGEGEGNTIYF.

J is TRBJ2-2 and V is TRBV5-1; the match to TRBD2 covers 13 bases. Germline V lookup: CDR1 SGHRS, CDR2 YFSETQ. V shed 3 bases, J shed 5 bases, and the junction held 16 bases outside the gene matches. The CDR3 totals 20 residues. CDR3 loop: CASSSTPQLAGGVGTGELFF. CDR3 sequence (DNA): TGCGCCAGCAGCTCCACTCCCCAACTAGCGGGAGGGGTTGGGACCGGGGAGCTGTTTTTT.

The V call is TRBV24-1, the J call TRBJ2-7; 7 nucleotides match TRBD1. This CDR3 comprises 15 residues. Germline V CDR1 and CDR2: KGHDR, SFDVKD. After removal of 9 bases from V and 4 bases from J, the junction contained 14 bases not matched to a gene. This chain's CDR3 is CATLTDRDRKYEQYF. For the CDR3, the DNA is TGTGCCACCCTGACCGATAGGGACAGAAAATACGAGCAGTACTTC.

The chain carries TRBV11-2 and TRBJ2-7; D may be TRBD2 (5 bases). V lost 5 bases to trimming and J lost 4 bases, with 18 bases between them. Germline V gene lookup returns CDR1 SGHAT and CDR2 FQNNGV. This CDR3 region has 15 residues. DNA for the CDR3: TGTGCCAGCAGCCGAGTGCTGGAGGTAATGTACGAGCAGTACTTC. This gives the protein CASSRVLEVMYEQYF.

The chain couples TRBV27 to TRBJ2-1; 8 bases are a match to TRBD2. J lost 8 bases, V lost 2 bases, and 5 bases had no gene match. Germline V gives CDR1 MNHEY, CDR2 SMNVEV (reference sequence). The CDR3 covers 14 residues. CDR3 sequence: CASSLPGGGYEQFF. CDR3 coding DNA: TGTGCCAGCAGTTTACCCGGGGGGGGTTATGAGCAGTTCTTC.

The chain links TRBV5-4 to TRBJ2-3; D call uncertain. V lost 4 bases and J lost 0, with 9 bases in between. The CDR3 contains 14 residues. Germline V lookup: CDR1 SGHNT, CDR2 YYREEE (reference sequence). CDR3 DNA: TGTGCCAGCAGCACACCCACCAGCACAGATACGCAGTATTTT. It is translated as CASSTPTSTDTQYF.

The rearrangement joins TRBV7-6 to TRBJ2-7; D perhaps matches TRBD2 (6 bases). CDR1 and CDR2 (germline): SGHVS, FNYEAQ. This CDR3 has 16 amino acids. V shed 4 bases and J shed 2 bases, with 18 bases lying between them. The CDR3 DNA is TGTGCCAGCAGCTCGCTAGGGACTGGAGGAACCTACGAGCAGTACTTC. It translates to CASSSLGTGGTYEQYF. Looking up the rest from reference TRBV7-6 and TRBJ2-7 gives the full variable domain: GAGVSQSPRYKVTKRGQDVALRCDPISGHVSLYWYRQALGQGPEFLTYFNYEAQQDKSGLPNDRFSAERPEGSISTLTIQRTEQRDSAMYRCASSSLGTGGTYEQYFGPGTRLTVT.

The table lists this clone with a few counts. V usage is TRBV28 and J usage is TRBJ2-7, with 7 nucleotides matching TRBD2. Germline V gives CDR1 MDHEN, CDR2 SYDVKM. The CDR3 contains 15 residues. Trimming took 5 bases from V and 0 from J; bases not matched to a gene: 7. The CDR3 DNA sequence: TGTGCCAGCAGTCGATCCGGGACTACCTCCTACGAGCAGTACTTC. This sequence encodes CASSRSGTTSYEQYF.

The CDR3 spells CAIIQGSGIDTGELFF. As DNA, the CDR3 is TGTGCCATCATACAGGGATCAGGGATTGACACCGGGGAGCTGTTTTTT. The chain combines TRBV11-2 with TRBJ2-2; D is possibly TRBD1 (6 bases). CDR1 and CDR2 (germline): SGHAT, FQNNGV. Trimming removed 10 bases at V and 3 bases at J, with 21 bases between. There are 16 residues in the CDR3.

In DNA, the CDR3 is TGTGCCAGCAGAGGAGGGACAGGGAGAGGACGATACGAGCAGTACTTC. Its translation is CASRGGTGRGRYEQYF. The chain is built from TRBV2 and TRBJ2-7, with TRBD1 identical over 9 bases. With V trimmed by 6 bases and J by 4 bases, 13 bases remained unmatched. The CDR3 has 16 residues. Germline V lookup: CDR1 SNHLY, CDR2 FYNNEI.

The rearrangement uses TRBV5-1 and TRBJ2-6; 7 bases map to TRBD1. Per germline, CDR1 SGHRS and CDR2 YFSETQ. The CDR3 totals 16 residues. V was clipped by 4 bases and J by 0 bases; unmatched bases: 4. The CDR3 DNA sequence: TGCGCCAGCAGCGTGACAGGGAGCTCTGGGGCCAACGTCCTGACTTTC. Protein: CASSVTGSSGANVLTF. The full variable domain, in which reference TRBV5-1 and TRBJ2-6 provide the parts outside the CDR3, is KAGVTQTPRYLIKTRGQQVTLSCSPISGHRSVSWYQQTPGQGLQFLFEYFSETQRNKGNFPGRFSGRQFSNSRSEMNVSTLELGDSALYLCASSVTGSSGANVLTFGAGSRLTVL.

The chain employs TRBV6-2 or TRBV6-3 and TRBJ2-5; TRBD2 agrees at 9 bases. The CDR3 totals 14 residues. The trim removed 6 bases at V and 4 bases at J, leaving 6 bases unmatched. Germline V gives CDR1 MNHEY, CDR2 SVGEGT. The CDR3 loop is CASSPSGGRETQYF. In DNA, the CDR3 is TGTGCCAGCAGCCCCAGCGGGGGGCGAGAGACCCAGTACTTC.

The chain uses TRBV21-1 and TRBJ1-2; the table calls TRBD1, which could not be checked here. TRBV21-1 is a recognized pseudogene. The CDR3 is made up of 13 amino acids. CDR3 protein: CASNPRQGNGYTF. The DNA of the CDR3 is TGTGCCAGCAACCCCCGACAGGGCAATGGCTACACCTTC.

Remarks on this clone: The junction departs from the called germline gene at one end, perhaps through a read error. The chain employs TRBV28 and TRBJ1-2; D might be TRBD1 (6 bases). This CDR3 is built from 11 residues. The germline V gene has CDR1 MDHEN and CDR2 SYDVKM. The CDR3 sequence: CASGLGAGYTF. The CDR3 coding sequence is TGTGCCAGCGGTTTGGGGGCGGGCTACACCTTC.

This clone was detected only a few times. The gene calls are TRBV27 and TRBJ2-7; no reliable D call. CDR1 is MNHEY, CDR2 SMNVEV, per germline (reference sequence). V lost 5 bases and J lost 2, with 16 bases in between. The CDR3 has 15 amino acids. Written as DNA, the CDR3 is TGTGCCAGCAGTCCCCACCGACTGAGGACCTACGAGCAGTACTTC. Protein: CASSPHRLRTYEQYF.

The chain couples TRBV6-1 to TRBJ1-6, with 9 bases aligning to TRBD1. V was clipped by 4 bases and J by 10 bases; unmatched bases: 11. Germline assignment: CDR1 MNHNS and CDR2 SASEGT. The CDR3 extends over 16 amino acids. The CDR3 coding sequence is TGTGCCAGCAGTGTCGATGCCGGGACAGGGAACTCACCCCTCCACTTT. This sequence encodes CASSVDAGTGNSPLHF.

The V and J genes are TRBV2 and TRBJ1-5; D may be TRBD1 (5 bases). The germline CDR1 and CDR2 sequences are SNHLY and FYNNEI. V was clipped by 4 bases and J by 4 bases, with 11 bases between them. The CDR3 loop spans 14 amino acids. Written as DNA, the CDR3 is TGTGCCAGCAGTGGTCAGGGTAGGAATCAGCCCCAGCATTTT. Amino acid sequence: CASSGQGRNQPQHF.

The CDR3, as DNA: TGTGCCATCAGTGTTACAGCGGTTGTTGGAAACACCATATATTTT. It translates to CAISVTAVVGNTIYF. The gene calls are TRBV10-3 and TRBJ1-3; D uncertain. The ends were cut back, 4 bases at V and 3 bases at J, with 13 bases in the middle. This CDR3 is built from 15 residues. Germline V CDR1 and CDR2: ENHRY, SYGVKD.

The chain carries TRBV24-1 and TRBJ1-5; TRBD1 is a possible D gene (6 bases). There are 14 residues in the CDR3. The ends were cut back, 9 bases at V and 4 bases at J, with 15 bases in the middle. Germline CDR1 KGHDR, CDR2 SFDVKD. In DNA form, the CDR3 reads TGTGCCACCGGGACGGGGGGCAAGAATCAGCCCCAGCATTTT. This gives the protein CATGTGGKNQPQHF.

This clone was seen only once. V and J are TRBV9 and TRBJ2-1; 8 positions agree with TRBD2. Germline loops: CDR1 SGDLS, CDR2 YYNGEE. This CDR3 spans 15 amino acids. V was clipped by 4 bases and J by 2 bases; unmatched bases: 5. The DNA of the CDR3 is TGTGCCAGCAGCCCGACTAGCGATCCCTACAATGAGCAGTTCTTC. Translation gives CASSPTSDPYNEQFF. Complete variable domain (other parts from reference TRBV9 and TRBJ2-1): DSGVTQTPKHLITATGQRVTLRCSPRSGDLSVYWYQQSLDQGLQFLIQYYNGEERAKGNILERFSAQQFPDLHSELNLSSLELGDSALYFCASSPTSDPYNEQFFGPGTRLTVL.

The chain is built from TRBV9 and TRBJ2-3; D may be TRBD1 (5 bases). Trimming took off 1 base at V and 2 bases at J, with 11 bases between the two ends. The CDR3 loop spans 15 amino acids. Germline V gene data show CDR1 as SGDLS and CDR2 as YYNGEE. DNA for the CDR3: TGTGCCAGCAGCGTAAATGGACACTACACAGATACGCAGTATTTT. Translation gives CASSVNGHYTDTQYF.

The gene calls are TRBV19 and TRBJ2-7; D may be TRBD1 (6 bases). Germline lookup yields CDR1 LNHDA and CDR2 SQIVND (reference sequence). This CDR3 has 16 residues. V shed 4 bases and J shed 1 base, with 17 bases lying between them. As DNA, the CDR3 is TGTGCCAGTAGTAACCAGGGTGTGGGGGCGTCCTACGAGCAGTACTTC. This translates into CASSNQGVGASYEQYF.